This TCR beta chain was identified in a study of shared clonotypes between healthy human individuals. Study as a whole: Per donor, CD8 memory used one plate, CD8 naive used two, CD4 memory used three and CD4 naive used three.

CD45RO negativity and positive selection for CCR7 defined naive CD8 cells, a population that excluded terminally differentiated effector memory CD45RA+ cells. The V and J ends lost 0 bases and 6 bases respectively, with 14 bases between them. The CDR3 length is 15 residues. CDR1 is SGHVS, CDR2 FQNEAQ, per germline. General observations from the study: Donor clonotype sharing was expected to depend on sequencing depth. Estimated richness was generally greater in naive than memory subsets. Incomplete sequencing of sorted subsets was indicated by rarefaction despite large depth.

Clones were read by immunoSEQ multiplex PCR, and TCRdb kept only the in-frame ones, dropping some. The sample carries around 2,000,000 clones, 85% to 95% recorded once. To note about this clone: Its cognate antigen is unknown.

The clonotype comes from a man in his late teens or twenties in good health. The chain carries TRBV7-8 and TRBJ1-2, with D perhaps matching TRBD1 (5 bases). The source material was naive CD8+ T cells sorted from blood. The CDR3 loop is CASSLAPAGRHGYTF. The CDR3 DNA reads as TGTGCCAGCAGCTTAGCGCCTGCAGGGAGGCATGGCTACACCTTC.